This passage covers 18 T cell receptor beta chains from one sample sequenced in a study of identical twins. TCRdb reprocessed the 5' RACE reads via MiXCR and lists one record per CDR3 protein. The table lists approximately 890,000 distinct CDR3 sequences, roughly an eighth of them singletons. These data also featured in a second study, about yellow fever vaccine responses in identical twins.

The source material was PBMCs. These receptors came from a woman aged 18-29 years in good health.

The rearrangement uses TRBV19 and TRBJ2-5; D ambiguous. In germline, CDR1 is LNHDA, CDR2 SQIVND (reference sequence). CDR3 length equals 13 residues. The V end lost 9 bases, the J end lost 4 bases, and 15 bases lay between the germline ends. The CDR3 sequence is CASRRDLSETQYF. The CDR3 DNA reads TGTGCCAGCCGACGAGATCTCTCAGAGACCCAGTACTTC. Variable domain in full (rest from reference TRBV19 and TRBJ2-5): DGGITQSPKYLFRKEGQNVTLSCEQNLNHDAMYWYRQDPGQGLRLIYYSQIVNDFQKGDIAEGYSVSREKKESFPLTVTSAQKNPTAFYLCASRRDLSETQYFGPGTRLLVL.

The sample holds a few counts of this clonotype. The chain is built from TRBV6-1 and TRBJ2-5; possibly TRBD1 or TRBD2 for D (5 bases each). This CDR3 region has 15 residues. V lost 4 bases, J lost 4 bases, and 16 bases lay in between. Germline loops: CDR1 MNHNS, CDR2 SASEGT. The CDR3, as DNA: TGTGCCAGCAGTGGCCGTGGGGGAGTAGGAGAGACCCAGTACTTC. Residues: CASSGRGGVGETQYF.

J is TRBJ2-1 and V is TRBV11-2; 10 positions match TRBD2. Looked up from germline, CDR1 is SGHAT and CDR2 is FQNNGV. After removal of 5 bases from V and 5 bases from J, the junction contained 9 bases not matched to a gene. This CDR3 region has 16 residues. The CDR3 DNA reads TGTGCCAGCAGCCACAAAAGCGGGGGGGCCAACAATGAGCAGTTCTTC. It codes for CASSHKSGGANNEQFF. Supplemented by reference TRBV11-2 and TRBJ2-1, the full variable domain reads EAGVAQSPRYKIIEKRQSVAFWCNPISGHATLYWYQQILGQGPKLLIQFQNNGVVDDSQLPKDRFSAERLKGVDSTLKIQPAKLEDSAVYLCASSHKSGGANNEQFFGPGTRLTVL.

This clonotype occurred a few times. The chain employs TRBV11-3 and TRBJ1-1, with no clear D. The CDR3 runs 14 residues. V shed 0 bases and J shed 1 base, with 6 bases lying between them. Germline V gene lookup returns CDR1 SGHNT and CDR2 YENEEA. CDR3 amino acids: CASSLDLGNTEAFF. CDR3 coding DNA: TGTGCCAGCAGCTTAGATTTAGGGAACACTGAAGCTTTCTTT.

The chain links TRBV5-1 to TRBJ2-7; 11 bases fit TRBD2. V lost 3 bases to trimming and J lost 5 bases; unmatched junction nucleotides: 7. There are 15 residues in the CDR3. The V gene's germline CDR1 is SGHRS and CDR2 YFSETQ. The CDR3 sequence: CASSSRLAGRDEQYF. The DNA for the CDR3 is TGCGCCAGCAGCTCTCGACTAGCGGGAAGGGACGAGCAGTACTTC.

This clonotype was counted between two and nine times. J is TRBJ1-2 and V is TRBV20-1, with D maybe TRBD1 (5 bases). This CDR3 spans 13 amino acids. Looked up from germline, CDR1 is DFQATT and CDR2 is SNEGSKA (reference sequence). Trimming shortened V by 7 bases and J by 4 bases, and 16 bases separated the two germline ends. CDR3 residues: CSVQMDGTYGYTF. CDR3 sequence (DNA): TGCAGTGTTCAGATGGACGGGACCTATGGCTACACCTTC.

This chain uses TRBV10-1 with TRBJ2-7; weak D call: TRBD1 (6 bases). The CDR3 runs 15 residues. V lost 6 bases and J 6 bases, leaving 21 bases between the germline ends. CDR1 WNHNN and CDR2 SYGVQD come from the germline V gene (reference sequence). DNA of the CDR3: TGCGCCAGCAGAGCTCGGGACACACCACAGTGCGAGCAGTACGTC. Translation gives CASRARDTPQCEQYV.

The V gene is TRBV27, the J gene TRBJ1-4; D is possibly TRBD1 (6 bases). The V and J ends lost 6 bases and 0 bases respectively, with 17 bases between them. CDR1 and CDR2 (germline): MNHEY, SMNVEV (reference sequence). This CDR3 is 17 amino acids long. This chain's CDR3 is CASSPGGGPSTNEKLFF. The CDR3 DNA follows: TGTGCCAGCAGCCCCGGCGGGGGGCCCTCAACTAATGAAAAACTGTTTTTT.

The table lists this clonotype with a few counts. CDR3 in amino acids: CSARAASGGAGTQYF. The CDR3 nucleotides are TGCAGTGCTAGAGCAGCTAGCGGGGGGGCAGGTACGCAGTATTTT. The V gene is TRBV20-1, the J gene TRBJ2-3, with TRBD2 matching 12 bases. CDR3 length equals 15 residues. The germline CDR1 and CDR2 sequences are DFQATT and SNEGSKA (reference sequence). The V and J ends lost 1 base and 8 bases, in that order; junction bases with no gene match: 7.

There are many counts of this clonotype. The J gene is TRBJ2-3, the V gene TRBV12-3 or TRBV12-4, with D possibly being TRBD2 (6 bases). The CDR3 loop spans 13 amino acids. Trimming removed 7 bases at V and 4 bases at J, with 12 bases between. CDR3 in amino acids: CASKPPGADTQYF. Here the CDR3 DNA reads TGTGCCAGCAAGCCGCCGGGGGCAGATACGCAGTATTTT.

This clonotype has ten or more counts. The chain recombines TRBV15 with TRBJ1-4, with D uncertain. The V end lost 5 bases, the J end lost 7 bases, and 14 bases lay between the germline ends. This CDR3 region has 14 residues. Germline V gene data show CDR1 as LNHNV and CDR2 as YYDKDF (reference sequence). The CDR3: CATSSGGSGEKLFF. The CDR3 region has the DNA TGTGCCACCAGCTCTGGCGGTTCGGGTGAAAAACTGTTTTTT.

This clonotype has a handful of counts. This chain joins TRBV2 and TRBJ2-3; D might be TRBD1 (5 bases). Trimming pared 4 bases from V and 8 bases from J, leaving 19 bases between. Germline CDR1 and CDR2: SNHLY and FYNNEI. This CDR3 contains 15 residues. The CDR3 spells CASSVKGEGLGTQYF. The CDR3 nucleotides read TGTGCCAGCAGTGTCAAAGGGGAAGGTTTGGGTACGCAGTATTTT.

This chain's CDR3 is CASSLSVDRNTEAFF. CDR3 in DNA: TGTGCCAGCAGCTTGTCGGTGGACAGAAACACTGAAGCTTTCTTT. The chain couples TRBV5-5 to TRBJ1-1; the D gene is possibly TRBD1 (6 bases). This CDR3 is built from 15 residues. The germline CDR1 and CDR2 sequences are SGHKS and YYEKEE (reference sequence). V was clipped by 1 base and J by 2 bases, with 12 bases between them.

This clonotype has at least ten counts. The chain is built from TRBV2 and TRBJ1-4; D remains ambiguous. Trimming pared 4 bases from V and 7 bases from J, leaving 7 bases between. The CDR3 consists of 12 residues. Germline assignment: CDR1 SNHLY and CDR2 FYNNEI. CDR3 DNA: TGTGCCAGCAGTGGTACCCTTGAAAAACTGTTTTTT. Its translation is CASSGTLEKLFF. Based on the CDR3 plus reference TRBV2 and TRBJ1-4, the full variable domain is EPEVTQTPSHQVTQMGQEVILRCVPISNHLYFYWYRQILGQKVEFLVSFYNNEISEKSEIFDDQFSVERPDGSNFTLKIRSTKLEDSAMYFCASSGTLEKLFFGSGTQLSVL.

The V and J genes are TRBV6-1 and TRBJ1-1; no reliable D call. Trimming stripped 7 bases from V and 11 bases from J, with 26 bases between. CDR1 is MNHNS and CDR2 is SASEGT in the germline V gene. CDR3 length equals 15 residues. The CDR3 DNA follows: TGTGCCAGCAATACCGGGTCGGAGACCCATGTGGGGGCTTTCTTT. Its translation: CASNTGSETHVGAFF.

This rearrangement joins TRBV3-1 to TRBJ2-1; D not certain. Trimming cost V 1 base and J 5 bases, with 9 bases left between them. This CDR3 comprises 14 residues. Germline V gene sequence: CDR1 LGHDT, CDR2 YNNKEL (reference sequence). The CDR3 protein is CASSQVAINNEQFF. The CDR3 DNA reads as TGTGCCAGCAGCCAAGTGGCTATCAACAATGAGCAGTTCTTC.

This clonotype was counted a few times. This chain joins TRBV24-1 and TRBJ2-1; 10 bases are shared with TRBD1. The CDR3 consists of 18 residues. V lost 4 bases and J lost 7; bases outside the gene matches: 15. Germline-derived CDR1 and CDR2 are KGHDR and SFDVKD. The CDR3 region has the DNA TGTGCCACCAGTGAAGGACAGGGGGTCCCCTCTGGGAGGAATGAGCAGTTCTTC. Protein: CATSEGQGVPSGRNEQFF.

This clonotype was seen only a few times. J is TRBJ2-3 and V is TRBV3-1, with TRBD2 as a possible D gene (5 bases). The ends were cut back, 5 bases at V and 5 bases at J, with 11 bases in the middle. Germline V gives CDR1 LGHDT, CDR2 YNNKEL (reference sequence). There are 13 residues in the CDR3. The CDR3 region is CASSAGLLDTQYF. CDR3 coding DNA: TGTGCCAGCAGCGCCGGACTTTTAGATACGCAGTATTTT.